These T cell receptor beta chains were read from a single sample in a study of beta chain features in type 1 diabetes. Data came from immunoSEQ multiplex PCR; TCRdb stores just in-frame clones and leaves some out. The sample carries a few hundred thousand clones, around an eighth recorded once. Sample: naive CD4+ T cells from blood. These receptors were collected from a woman aged 18-30 years with type 1 diabetes. CDR3s include the opening cysteine and the closing phenylalanine or tryptophan. Fields, in order: clone size, D gene, V gene, J gene, CDR3 protein, CDR3 DNA. D genes are given only for firm matches. Only some rows state a clone size, as once, few, many or a class for expanded clones.

size: NA
D: NA
V: TRBV4-1
J: TRBJ1-2
CDR3: CASSWTNSNYGYTF
DNA: TGCGCCAGCAGCTGGACAAATTCTAACTATGGCTACACCTTC

size: NA
D: TRBD2
V: TRBV25-1
J: TRBJ2-5
CDR3: CASSGREGTGTQYF
DNA: TGTGCCAGCAGTGGCAGGGAGGGTACGGGGACCCAGTACTTC

size: few
D: NA
V: TRBV7-9
J: TRBJ2-3
CDR3: CASSLGLGRTDTQYF
DNA: TGTGCCAGCAGCTTAGGTCTGGGGAGGACAGATACGCAGTATTTT

size: NA
D: NA
V: TRBV7-3
J: TRBJ2-3
CDR3: CASSLGEAAWTDTQYF
DNA: TGTGCCAGCAGCTTAGGGGAGGCAGCTTGGACAGATACGCAGTATTTT

size: few
D: TRBD1
V: TRBV11-3
J: TRBJ2-1
CDR3: CASSRPGGFNEQFF
DNA: TGTGCCAGCAGCCGCCCAGGGGGTTTCAATGAGCAGTTCTTC

size: few
D: NA
V: TRBV4-1
J: TRBJ2-1
CDR3: CASSQRQMYNEQFF
DNA: TGCGCCAGCAGCCAACGACAGATGTACAATGAGCAGTTCTTC

size: many
D: TRBD1
V: TRBV23-1
J: TRBJ1-5
CDR3: CASSPRQGNQPQHF
DNA: TGCGCCAGCAGTCCCCGACAGGGGAATCAGCCCCAGCATTTT

size: NA
D: NA
V: TRBV20-1
J: TRBJ1-6
CDR3: CSASESPLHF
DNA: TGCAGTGCCAGCGAGTCACCCCTCCACTTT

size: NA
D: TRBD1
V: TRBV5-5
J: TRBJ1-1
CDR3: CASSLGPGQGLLRQAFF
DNA: TGTGCCAGCAGCTTGGGGCCGGGACAGGGGCTGCTGCGGCAAGCTTTCTTT

size: few
D: NA
V: TRBV2
J: TRBJ1-5
CDR3: CASTPTGYNQPQHF
DNA: TGTGCCAGCACCCCTACAGGATACAATCAGCCCCAGCATTTT

size: few
D: NA
V: TRBV5-1
J: TRBJ2-2
CDR3: CASHSAGELFF
DNA: TGCGCCAGCCATTCGGCCGGGGAGCTGTTTTTT

size: few
D: NA
V: TRBV2
J: TRBJ1-2
CDR3: CASREQSGWNYGYTF
DNA: TGTGCCAGCAGGGAGCAGTCGGGGTGGAACTATGGCTACACCTTC

size: NA
D: NA
V: TRBV18
J: TRBJ2-5
CDR3: CASSPTYSRQETQYF
DNA: TGTGCCAGCTCACCAACTTATAGCAGACAAGAGACCCAGTACTTC

size: NA
D: TRBD2
V: TRBV6-5
J: TRBJ2-1
CDR3: CASSTGLAGYNEQFF
DNA: TGTGCCAGCAGCACCGGACTAGCGGGATACAATGAGCAGTTCTTC

size: NA
D: TRBD1
V: TRBV7-2
J: TRBJ1-5
CDR3: CASSPRMTGQPQHF
DNA: TGTGCCAGCAGCCCCCGGATGACAGGGCAGCCCCAGCATTTT

size: NA
D: TRBD1
V: TRBV6-5
J: TRBJ2-3
CDR3: CASSYSSGTGDTQYF
DNA: TGTGCCAGCAGTTACTCGTCCGGGACAGGAGATACGCAGTATTTT

size: NA
D: TRBD1
V: TRBV7-9
J: TRBJ2-2
CDR3: CASSSFGQGDTGELFF
DNA: TGTGCCAGCAGCTCGTTCGGACAGGGCGACACCGGGGAGCTGTTTTTT

size: NA
D: TRBD2
V: TRBV7-2
J: TRBJ2-5
CDR3: CASTPWVAGVRETQYF
DNA: TGTGCCAGCACCCCTTGGGTAGCGGGAGTTCGAGAGACCCAGTACTTC

size: few
D: NA
V: TRBV19
J: TRBJ1-2
CDR3: CASTSTGGHGYTF
DNA: TGTGCCAGTACCTCCACGGGGGGTCATGGCTACACCTTC

size: NA
D: TRBD2
V: TRBV19
J: TRBJ2-2
CDR3: CASSIGTSGRARNTGELFF
DNA: TGTGCCAGTAGTATTGGAACTAGCGGGAGGGCCAGGAACACCGGGGAGCTGTTTTTT

size: NA
D: TRBD1
V: TRBV29-1
J: TRBJ1-2
CDR3: CSVGDRGNYGYTF
DNA: TGCAGCGTTGGGGACAGGGGAAACTATGGCTACACCTTC

size: few
D: NA
V: TRBV5-4
J: TRBJ1-1
CDR3: CASSFKPVRGRAFF
DNA: TGTGCCAGCAGCTTTAAGCCGGTCAGGGGACGGGCTTTCTTT

size: NA
D: TRBD1
V: TRBV27
J: TRBJ2-3
CDR3: CASSLVGQRYTDTQYF
DNA: TGTGCCAGCAGTTTAGTGGGACAGAGATACACAGATACGCAGTATTTT

size: few
D: TRBD2
V: TRBV30
J: TRBJ2-1
CDR3: CAWSRPLVAGPSYNEQFF
DNA: TGTGCCTGGAGTCGTCCCCTTGTAGCGGGCCCCTCCTACAATGAGCAGTTCTTC

size: NA
D: NA
V: TRBV5-6
J: TRBJ2-3
CDR3: CASSLVARRVDTQYF
DNA: TGTGCCAGCAGCTTGGTAGCCCGCAGGGTGGATACGCAGTATTTT

size: NA
D: NA
V: TRBV6-5
J: TRBJ1-1
CDR3: CASSYSSDTTEAFF
DNA: TGTGCCAGCAGTTACTCCTCAGACACCACTGAAGCTTTCTTT

size: NA
D: NA
V: TRBV16
J: TRBJ2-7
CDR3: CASSQKAGAYEQYF
DNA: TGTGCCAGCAGCCAAAAGGCAGGGGCCTACGAGCAGTACTTC

size: few
D: NA
V: TRBV30
J: TRBJ1-4
CDR3: CAWTGNEKLFF
DNA: TGTGCCTGGACAGGAAATGAAAAACTGTTTTTT

size: few
D: NA
V: TRBV11-2
J: TRBJ2-3
CDR3: CASSLEPQTTDTQYF
DNA: TGTGCCAGCAGCTTAGAGCCACAGACCACAGATACGCAGTATTTT

size: NA
D: TRBD2
V: TRBV15
J: TRBJ2-7
CDR3: CATSRGRVEGGSGYEQYF
DNA: TGTGCCACCAGCAGAGGCCGGGTTGAGGGCGGGAGCGGATACGAGCAGTACTTC

size: few
D: TRBD2
V: TRBV30
J: TRBJ2-3
CDR3: CAWRVSGSTDTQYF
DNA: TGTGCCTGGAGGGTTAGCGGGAGCACAGATACGCAGTATTTT

size: few
D: NA
V: TRBV29-1
J: TRBJ2-7
CDR3: CSVQGRGTYEQYF
DNA: TGCAGCGTTCAAGGCCGGGGAACCTACGAGCAGTACTTC

size: few
D: TRBD2
V: TRBV9
J: TRBJ2-2
CDR3: CASRPTSANTGELFF
DNA: TGTGCCAGCAGACCTACTAGCGCGAACACCGGGGAGCTGTTTTTT

size: NA
D: NA
V: TRBV5-4
J: TRBJ1-1
CDR3: CASSQEGAGGTEAFF
DNA: TGCGCCAGCAGCCAAGAGGGTGCGGGTGGCACTGAAGCTTTCTTT

size: NA
D: NA
V: TRBV6-1
J: TRBJ2-3
CDR3: CASGGRSTDTQYF
DNA: TGTGCCAGCGGGGGCAGGAGCACAGATACGCAGTATTTT

size: NA
D: NA
V: TRBV30
J: TRBJ2-1
CDR3: CAWIGNNEQFF
DNA: TGTGCCTGGATCGGGAACAATGAGCAGTTCTTC

size: few
D: NA
V: TRBV7-6
J: TRBJ1-2
CDR3: CASSTGGGRVVANYGYTF
DNA: TGTGCCAGCAGCACCGGCGGGGGCAGGGTCGTCGCTAACTATGGCTACACCTTC

size: few
D: NA
V: TRBV25-1
J: TRBJ2-3
CDR3: CASSVVDTQYF
DNA: TGTGCCAGCAGTGTCGTAGATACGCAGTATTTT

size: few
D: NA
V: TRBV28
J: TRBJ2-7
CDR3: CASSLMPERAYEQYF
DNA: TGTGCCAGCAGTTTAATGCCGGAGCGGGCCTACGAGCAGTACTTC

size: NA
D: NA
V: TRBV5-1
J: TRBJ2-5
CDR3: CASQTEGRETQYF
DNA: TGCGCCAGTCAGACTGAAGGTAGAGAGACCCAGTACTTC

size: few
D: NA
V: TRBV15
J: TRBJ2-5
CDR3: CATSLAGANWQETQYF
DNA: TGTGCCACCAGTTTGGCAGGGGCTAACTGGCAAGAGACCCAGTACTTC

size: NA
D: NA
V: TRBV15
J: TRBJ1-5
CDR3: CATSRRQRDQPQHF
DNA: TGTGCCACCAGCAGAAGACAGAGAGATCAGCCCCAGCATTTT

size: NA
D: NA
V: TRBV30
J: TRBJ2-3
CDR3: CAWELHSTSTDTQYF
DNA: TGTGCCTGGGAACTACATAGCACTAGCACAGATACGCAGTATTTT

size: few
D: NA
V: TRBV6-5
J: TRBJ2-2
CDR3: CASNPWGANTGELFF
DNA: TGTGCCAGCAATCCTTGGGGAGCGAACACCGGGGAGCTGTTTTTT